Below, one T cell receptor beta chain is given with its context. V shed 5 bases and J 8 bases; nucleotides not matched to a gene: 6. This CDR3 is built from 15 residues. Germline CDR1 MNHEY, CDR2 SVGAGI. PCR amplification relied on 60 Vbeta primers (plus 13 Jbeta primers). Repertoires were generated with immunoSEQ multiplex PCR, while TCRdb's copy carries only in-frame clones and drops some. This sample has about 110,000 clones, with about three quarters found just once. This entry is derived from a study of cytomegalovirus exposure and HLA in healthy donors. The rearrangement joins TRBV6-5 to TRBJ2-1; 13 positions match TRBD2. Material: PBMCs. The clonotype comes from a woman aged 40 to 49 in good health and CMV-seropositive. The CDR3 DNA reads TGTGCCAGCAGTAAACCGGGACTAGCGGGGTATGAGCAGTTCTTC. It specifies CASSKPGLAGYEQFF.